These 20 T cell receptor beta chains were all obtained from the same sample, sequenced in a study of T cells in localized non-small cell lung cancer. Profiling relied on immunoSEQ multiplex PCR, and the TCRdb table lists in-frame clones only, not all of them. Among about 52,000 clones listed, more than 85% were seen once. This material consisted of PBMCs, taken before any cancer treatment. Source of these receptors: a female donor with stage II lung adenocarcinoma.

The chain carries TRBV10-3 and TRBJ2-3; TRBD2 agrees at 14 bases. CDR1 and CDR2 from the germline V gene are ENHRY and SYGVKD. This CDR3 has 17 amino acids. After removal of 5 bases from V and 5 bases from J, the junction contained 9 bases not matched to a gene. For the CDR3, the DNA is TGTGCCATCAGTCGATTCGAGGGGACTAGCGGGGGAGATACGCAGTATTTT. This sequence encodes CAISRFEGTSGGDTQYF.

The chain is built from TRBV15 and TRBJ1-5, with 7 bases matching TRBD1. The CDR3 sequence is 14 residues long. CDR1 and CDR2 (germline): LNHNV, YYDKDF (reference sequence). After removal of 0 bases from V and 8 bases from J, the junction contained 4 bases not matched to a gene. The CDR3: CATSRDRGSKPQHF. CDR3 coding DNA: TGTGCCACCAGCAGAGACAGGGGGTCGAAGCCCCAGCATTTT.

The CDR3 DNA sequence: TGCAGCGTTCTAGGGGGGTTCACCGGGGAGCTGTTTTTT. This sequence encodes CSVLGGFTGELFF. V usage is TRBV29-1 and J usage is TRBJ2-2; the D call may be TRBD1 or TRBD2 (6 bases each). The CDR3 sequence is 13 residues long. V lost 5 bases to trimming and J lost 4 bases, with 11 bases between them. The V gene's germline CDR1 is SQVTM and CDR2 ANQGSEA.

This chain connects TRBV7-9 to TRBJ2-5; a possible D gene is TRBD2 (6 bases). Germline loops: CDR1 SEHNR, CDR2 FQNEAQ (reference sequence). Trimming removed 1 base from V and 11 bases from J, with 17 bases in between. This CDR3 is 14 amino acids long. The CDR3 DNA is TGTGCCAGCAGCTTAGGATCCTCTCCTCGGGAGCAGTACTTC. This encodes CASSLGSSPREQYF.

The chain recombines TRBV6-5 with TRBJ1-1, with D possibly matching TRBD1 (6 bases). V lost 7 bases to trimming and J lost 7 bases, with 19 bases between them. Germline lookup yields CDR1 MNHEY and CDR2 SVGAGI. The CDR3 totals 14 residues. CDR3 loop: CASTSGVRGSEAFF. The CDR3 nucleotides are TGTGCCAGCACCTCAGGGGTACGAGGCAGTGAAGCTTTCTTT.

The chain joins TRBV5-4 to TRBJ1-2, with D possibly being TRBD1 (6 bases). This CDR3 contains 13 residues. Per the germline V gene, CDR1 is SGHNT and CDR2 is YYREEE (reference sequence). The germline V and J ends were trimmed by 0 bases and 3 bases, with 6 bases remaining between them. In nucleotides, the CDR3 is TGTGCCAGCAGCTTGGACAGGGACTATGGCTACACCTTC. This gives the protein CASSLDRDYGYTF.

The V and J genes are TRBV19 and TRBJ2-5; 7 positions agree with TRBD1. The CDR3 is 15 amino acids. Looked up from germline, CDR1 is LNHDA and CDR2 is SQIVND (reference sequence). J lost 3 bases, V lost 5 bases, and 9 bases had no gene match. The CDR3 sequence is CASSLTPTGKETQYF. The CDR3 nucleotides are TGTGCCAGTAGTCTTACCCCGACAGGGAAAGAGACCCAGTACTTC.

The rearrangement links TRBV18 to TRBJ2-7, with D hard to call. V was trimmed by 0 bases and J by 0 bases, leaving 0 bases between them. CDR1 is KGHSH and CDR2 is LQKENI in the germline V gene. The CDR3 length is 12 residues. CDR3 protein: CASSPPSYEQYF. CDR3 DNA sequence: TGTGCCAGCTCACCACCCTCCTACGAGCAGTACTTC.

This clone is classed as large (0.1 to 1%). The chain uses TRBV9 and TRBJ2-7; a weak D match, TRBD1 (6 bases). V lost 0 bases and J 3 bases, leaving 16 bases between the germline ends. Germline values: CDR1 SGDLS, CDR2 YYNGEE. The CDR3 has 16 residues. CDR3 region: CASSVGSAGAFYEQYF. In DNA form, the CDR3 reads TGTGCCAGCAGCGTAGGCTCGGCAGGGGCGTTCTACGAGCAGTACTTC.

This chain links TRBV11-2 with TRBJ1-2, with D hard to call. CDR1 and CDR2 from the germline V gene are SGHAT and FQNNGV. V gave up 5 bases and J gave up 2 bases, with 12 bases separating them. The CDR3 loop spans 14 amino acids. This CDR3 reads CASSLQPQNYGYTF. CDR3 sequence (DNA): TGTGCCAGCAGCCTACAACCACAGAACTATGGCTACACCTTC.

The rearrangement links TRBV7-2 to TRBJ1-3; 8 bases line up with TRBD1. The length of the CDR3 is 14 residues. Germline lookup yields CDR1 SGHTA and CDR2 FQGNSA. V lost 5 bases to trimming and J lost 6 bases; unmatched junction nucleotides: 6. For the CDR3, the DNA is TGTGCCAGCAGCCCCGGGACAGGTCTAAACACCATATATTTT. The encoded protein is CASSPGTGLNTIYF.

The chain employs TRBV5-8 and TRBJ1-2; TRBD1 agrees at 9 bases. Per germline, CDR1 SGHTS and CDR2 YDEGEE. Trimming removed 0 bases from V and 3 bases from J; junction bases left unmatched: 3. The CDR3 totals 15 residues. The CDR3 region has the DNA TGTGCCAGCAGCTTGGGGACAGGGGCGGACTATGGCTACACCTTC. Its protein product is CASSLGTGADYGYTF.

The CDR3 sequence is CASKNSRTGDIGYTF. The DNA for the CDR3 is TGTGCCAGTAAAAATTCCCGCACAGGGGACATTGGCTACACCTTC. The genes are TRBV2 and TRBJ1-2; the match to TRBD1 covers 7 bases. CDR3 size: 15 residues. The V and J ends lost 9 bases and 7 bases, in that order; junction bases with no gene match: 17. Germline CDR1 and CDR2: SNHLY and FYNNEI.

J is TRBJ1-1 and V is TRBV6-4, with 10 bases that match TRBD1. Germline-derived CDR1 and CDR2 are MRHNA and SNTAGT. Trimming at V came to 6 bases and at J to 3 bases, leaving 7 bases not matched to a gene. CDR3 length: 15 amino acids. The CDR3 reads CASRPRTGGDTEAFF. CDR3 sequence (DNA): TGTGCCAGCAGGCCTCGGACAGGGGGGGACACTGAAGCTTTCTTT.

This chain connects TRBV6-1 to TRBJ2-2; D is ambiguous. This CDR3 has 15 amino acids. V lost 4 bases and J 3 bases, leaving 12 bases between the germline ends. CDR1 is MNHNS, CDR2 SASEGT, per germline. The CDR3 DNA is TGTGCCAGCAGTGTTTCCGCCACCCACACCGGGGAGCTGTTTTTT. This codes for CASSVSATHTGELFF.

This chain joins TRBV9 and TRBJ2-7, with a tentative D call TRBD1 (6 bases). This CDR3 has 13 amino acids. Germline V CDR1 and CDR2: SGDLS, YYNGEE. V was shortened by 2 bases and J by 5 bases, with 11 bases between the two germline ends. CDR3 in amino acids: CASSVGPGDEQYF. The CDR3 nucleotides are TGTGCCAGCAGCGTCGGCCCAGGGGACGAGCAGTACTTC.

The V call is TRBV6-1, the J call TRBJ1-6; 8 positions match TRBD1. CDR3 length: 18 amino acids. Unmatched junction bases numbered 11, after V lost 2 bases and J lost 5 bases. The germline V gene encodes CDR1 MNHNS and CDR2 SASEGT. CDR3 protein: CASSELPLGQADNSPLHF. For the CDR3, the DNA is TGTGCCAGCAGTGAACTTCCCTTGGGACAGGCCGATAATTCACCCCTCCACTTT.

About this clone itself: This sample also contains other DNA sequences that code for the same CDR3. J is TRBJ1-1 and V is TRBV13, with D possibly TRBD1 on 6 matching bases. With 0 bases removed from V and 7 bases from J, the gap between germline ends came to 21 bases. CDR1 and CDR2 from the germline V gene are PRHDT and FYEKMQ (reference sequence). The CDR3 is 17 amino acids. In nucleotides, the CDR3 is TGTGCCAGCAGCTTAGGAGAAGGGGGACTCACATTTATTGAAGCTTTCTTT. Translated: CASSLGEGGLTFIEAFF.

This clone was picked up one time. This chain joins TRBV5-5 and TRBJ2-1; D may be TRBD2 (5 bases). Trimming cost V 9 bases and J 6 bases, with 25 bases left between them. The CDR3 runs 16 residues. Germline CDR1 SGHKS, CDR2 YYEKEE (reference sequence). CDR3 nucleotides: TGTGCCACTCAGCTACGGGAAGATTCCTTTCGCAATGAGCAGTTCTTC. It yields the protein CATQLREDSFRNEQFF.

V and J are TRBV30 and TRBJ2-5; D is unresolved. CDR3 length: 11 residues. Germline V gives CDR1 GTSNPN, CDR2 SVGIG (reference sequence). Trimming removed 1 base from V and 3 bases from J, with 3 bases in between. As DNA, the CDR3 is TGTGCCTGGAGTGCAAAAGAGACCCAGTACTTC. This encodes CAWSAKETQYF.